Listed here is a single TCR beta chain. Its antigen remains undetermined. No qualities accompany the bases; no much larger clone lies one base away. Libraries came from the immunoSEQ multiplex PCR assay. The multiplex PCR relied on a mix of 60 forward primers for TCR Vbeta segments and 13 reverse primers for TCR Jbeta segments. A multiplex PCR assay on genomic DNA amplified the CDR3 region of rearranged TCR beta genes. Amplified TCR beta libraries were sequenced as 87-base-pair reads on the Illumina HiSeq System. The authors processed their data as follows. A later analysis counted approximately 76 million unique TCR beta chains across the 550 to 750 repertoires, and about 10 million of these chains were shared by at least two donors. Raw reads were error-corrected and collapsed into unique sequences by a nearest-neighbor algorithm in which closely related sequences were merged to remove PCR and sequencing errors. Alignment of CDR3 sequences to IMGT reference sequences was used to assign V, D and J gene segments. For a sequence to be retained, a match of at least six nucleotides to both a V gene segment and a J gene segment was required. A rearrangement was called productive if the CDR3 had no stop codons and remained in frame with V and J, and every other rearrangement was called non-productive. CDR3 was defined by IMGT convention, running from the second conserved V-encoded cysteine to the conserved J-encoded phenylalanine. The earlier analysis of some 540 of the donors excluded any sequence lacking an unambiguous match to a single V gene segment. In an earlier analysis of almost 600 of the donors, a V segment was called functional when productive rearrangements were above 56.7%, and segregating when the standard deviation between donors exceeded 5%. A statistical classification framework was built to diagnose cytomegalovirus status from the catalog of TCR beta chain sequences. V and J gene assignment, in a later analysis, came from comparing TCR nucleotide sequences with IMGT/GENE-DB human TR gene sequences. The TCRdist pipeline was used in a later analysis to assign CDR3 sequences and most-parsimonious VDJ recombination scenarios. In a later analysis, each TCR beta chain was defined by its CDR3 amino acid sequence together with its V-gene family, and reads without a unique V-gene family were excluded. In a later analysis, approximately 590 highly shared, low-generation-probability nucleotide sequences were removed to address suspected cross-contamination and a sequencing artifact. A later analysis calculated a clonal expansion index for each public chain from normalized within-repertoire ranks of inferred template counts. Generation probabilities in a later analysis came from a VDJ recombination model fitted to out-of-frame rearrangements, and those results were checked against IGoR. Hypergeometric tests were used in a later analysis to score TCR-TCR, TCR-HLA and TCR-CMV co-occurrence, with a repertoire-size bias correction applied to the TCR pairs. False discovery rates were estimated in a later analysis by permuting HLA or CMV assignments 20 times. In a later analysis, co-occurring TCRs were grouped using DBSCAN, and TCRdist sequence similarity was added for clustering within HLA-allele-positive subsets. Repertoires with fewer than 30,000 or more than 120,000 public chains, plus five repertoires with anomalous nucleotide sharing, were excluded from co-occurrence clustering. Sourced from immuneACCESS, this table was stored by TCRdb with only in-frame sequences that have V and J called. A share of the clones is absent; for the studies checked, an unresolved V gene accounts for under half, and the remainder has no known explanation. Clone size and V and J calls were adopted from that table, with D and trimming inferred from the DNA. The sample table holds around 130,000 clones, of which 65% to 90% were seen once. The ten top clones hold about 2.5% of the sample.

The cohort consisted of hundreds of healthy bone marrow donors. All cohort members were sampled while nominally healthy, although unrecorded immune exposures were likely present. The donor tested CMV seronegative and was one of the 352 seronegative cohort members. A peripheral blood sample was collected from each donor, and TCR beta sequencing was performed on peripheral blood mononuclear cells. The Qiagen DNeasy Blood Extraction Kit was used to extract genomic DNA from the blood cell samples. This record comes from a study of cytomegalovirus exposure and HLA in healthy donors (dated by TCRdb to about 2017). Background on the whole study: In an earlier analysis of 450 to 750 of the donors, 276 Gb of sequence data and approximately 120 million unique TCR beta sequences from about 180 million T cells were reported. An early release that covered fewer than 750 HLA-typed donors contained around 300 gigabases of sequencing data and 85 million to 100 million unique TCR sequences. Of the approximately 400 genotyped donors, approximately 80% were placed in the genetic ancestry cluster associated with self-reported Caucasian donors. The study aimed to test whether cataloging public T cell receptors could reveal signatures of past pathogen exposure. Using immunosequencing, the study profiled T cell repertoires from about 620 subjects and related those repertoires to cytomegalovirus serostatus. In addition to the first cohort of about 650 subjects, a separate validation cohort of under 150 different subjects was used. The study combined high-throughput TCR immunosequencing, statistical association of individual TCRs with disease status, and machine learning to predict cytomegalovirus infection status. In a later analysis, previously published TCR beta repertoires from more than 500 donors were re-analyzed and high-resolution HLA genotyping was added so that TCR occurrence patterns could be studied. In the later analysis, no new phenotypic data were used to find candidate immune exposures; instead, reliance was placed on TCR beta sequences and their occurrence across donors. An earlier analysis of 587 of the donors used high-throughput TCR beta sequencing to judge whether each TCR beta V gene segment behaved as functional or pseudogenic. Donor age, sex, ethnicity and CMV serostatus were compiled alongside the repertoire data. A later genetic analysis used genome-wide SNP genotypes for about 60% of the roughly 670 donors, treating that subset as a discovery cohort. All discovery cohort repertoires had been generated using a single sequencing platform. HLA typing covered class I and class II loci at four-digit resolution. Typing coverage differed by locus: A, B, C, DRB1 and DQB1 were typed in roughly 620-630 donors, DQA1 in 522, DPA1 in over 600, and DPB1 in roughly 470. Because of strong linkage in the cohort, 4 to 6 DR-DQ haplotypes were treated as single units for association and clustering. On average, around 230,000 unique TCR beta nucleotide sequences were sequenced per donor among 398 genotyped donors of the cohort, with 15% to 20% of those sequences being non-productive. The investigation overall reported the following: Broadly in line with IMGT annotations, most TCR beta V segments showed up in productive rearrangements about 87% or about 30% of the time in an earlier analysis of some 590 of the donors. An association between a missense DCLRE1C variant and V-gene and J-gene trimming of TCR beta chains was found in a later genetic analysis and replicated in an independent cohort. Only TCR beta chains were sequenced in this cohort, and the absence of alpha or paired-chain data limited detectable features. Cytomegalovirus status was reported to be diagnosed by the classifier with high specificity and sensitivity in both the original and validation cohorts. Several of the top co-occurrence clusters appeared to be linked to parvovirus B19, influenza, CMV and Epstein-Barr virus, according to a later analysis. A cluster of highly shared sequence variants was judged likely to represent a technical artifact of the sequencing pipeline. According to the authors, the approach could potentially be generalized to other disease states and immunological phenotypes. The only immune exposure information available for the cohort was CMV serostatus. A total of about 180 TCR beta chains were listed by the study as associated with cytomegalovirus. In a later analysis, 15,000 to 20,000 TCR beta sequences were associated with specific HLA alleles at a false discovery rate of 0.05. Linkage disequilibrium might explain the correlated functional status among segregating V segments, but an unknown experimental factor could not be ruled out. A later genetic analysis reported fewer N-insertions in productive TCRs among donors in an Asian-associated ancestry cluster than the roughly 700-donor mean. A later analysis found that most CMV-associated TCR beta chains appeared HLA-restricted, with HLA associations seemingly driven largely by CMV exposure. When HLA alleles, especially DR and DQ, strongly co-occurred, TCR associations were difficult to assign to individual alleles. Most TCR sequences were seen in very few donors, while some public TCRs were found in many individuals. Three of the identified cytomegalovirus-associated TCR beta chains were confirmed in vitro to be specific for cytomegalovirus antigens. In a later analysis, the rate of TCR association differed among HLA loci, with DRB1 alleles having the most associated TCRs and HLA-C alleles having the fewest. Over 15 rarely observed V segments, including chromosome 9 orphons, were excluded from the earlier analysis of a few hundred of the donors because counts were too low. HLA typing was unavailable for some donors at each locus, so association tests used only the typed subset. In a later analysis, HLA-associated TCR beta chains were found to be more clonally expanded and to have lower generation probabilities than equally common non-associated chains. The presence/absence analyses assumed that sequencing depth was roughly uniform across donors, and that assumption may not be true. A further reported finding was that TCR beta sequences accurately predicted the HLA-A and HLA-B alleles for most subjects in the first cohort.

This sequence was found in a middle-aged man in good health and CMV-seronegative. The sequenced sample consisted of PBMCs.

The nucleotide sequence reads as follows: TGTGCCAGCTCACCACGACCAGGGACAGGGGGGTATGGCTACACCTTC. This codes for CASSPRPGTGGYGYTF. The chain is assembled from TRBV18 and TRBJ1-2, and 11 junctional nucleotides match TRBD1. Relative to germline, V is missing 1 base and J is missing 5 bases, with 6 bases of the junction outside any gene match. From cysteine to phenylalanine, the CDR3 is 16 amino acids long. Here the CDR3 DNA is all that survives: 48 bases in frame from base 1. CDR1 and CDR2, per the germline V gene, are KGHSH and LQKENI.